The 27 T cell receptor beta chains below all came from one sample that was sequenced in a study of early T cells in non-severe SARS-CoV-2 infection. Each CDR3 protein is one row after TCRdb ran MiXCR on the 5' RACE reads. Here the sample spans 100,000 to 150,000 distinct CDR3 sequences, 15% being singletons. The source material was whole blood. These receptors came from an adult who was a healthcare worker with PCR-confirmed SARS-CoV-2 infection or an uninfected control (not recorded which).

In nucleotides, the CDR3 is TGTGCCAGCAGTTACTCGGCGGGGAGAAACACCGGGGAGCTGTTTTTT. The encoded protein is CASSYSAGRNTGELFF. The chain links TRBV6-5 to TRBJ2-2, with D possibly being TRBD2 (6 bases). Germline V gene sequence: CDR1 MNHEY, CDR2 SVGAGI. CDR3 length: 16 residues. Trimming left V 0 bases short and J 2 bases short, with 10 bases between.

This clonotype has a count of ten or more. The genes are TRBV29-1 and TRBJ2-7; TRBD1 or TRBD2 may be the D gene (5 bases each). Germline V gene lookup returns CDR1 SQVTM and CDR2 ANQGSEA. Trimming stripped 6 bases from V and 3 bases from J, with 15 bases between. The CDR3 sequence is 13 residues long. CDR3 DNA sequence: TGCAGCGTCTCGACGGGGCTTAACTACGAGCAGTACTTC. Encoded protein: CSVSTGLNYEQYF.

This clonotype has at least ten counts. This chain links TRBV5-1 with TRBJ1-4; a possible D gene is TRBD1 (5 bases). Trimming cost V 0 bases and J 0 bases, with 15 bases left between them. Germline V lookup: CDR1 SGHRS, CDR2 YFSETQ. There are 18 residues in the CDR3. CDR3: CASSLGAGGIATNEKLFF. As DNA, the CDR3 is TGCGCCAGCAGCTTGGGGGCTGGGGGAATAGCAACTAATGAAAAACTGTTTTTT.

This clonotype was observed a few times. The CDR3 protein is CASSPSQGYEQYF. The CDR3 region has the DNA TGCGCCAGCAGCCCGAGCCAGGGGTACGAGCAGTACTTC. J is TRBJ2-7 and V is TRBV4-1; maybe TRBD1 (6 bases). This CDR3 has 13 amino acids. Germline CDR1 MGHRA, CDR2 YSYEKL. The V end was cut by 4 bases, the J end by 4 bases, with 11 bases between.

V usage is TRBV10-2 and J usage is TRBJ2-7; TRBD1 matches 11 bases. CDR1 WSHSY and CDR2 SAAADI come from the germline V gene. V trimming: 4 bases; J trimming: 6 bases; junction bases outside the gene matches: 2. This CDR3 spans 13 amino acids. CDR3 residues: CASSGDRGVEQYF. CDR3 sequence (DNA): TGCGCCAGCAGTGGGGACAGGGGGGTCGAGCAGTACTTC.

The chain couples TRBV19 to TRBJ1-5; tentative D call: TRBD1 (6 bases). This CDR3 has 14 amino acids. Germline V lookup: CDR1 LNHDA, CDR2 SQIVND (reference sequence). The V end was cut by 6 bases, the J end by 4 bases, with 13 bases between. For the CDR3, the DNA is TGTGCCAGTAGCCCCCAACAGGGTAATCAGCCCCAGCATTTT. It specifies CASSPQQGNQPQHF.

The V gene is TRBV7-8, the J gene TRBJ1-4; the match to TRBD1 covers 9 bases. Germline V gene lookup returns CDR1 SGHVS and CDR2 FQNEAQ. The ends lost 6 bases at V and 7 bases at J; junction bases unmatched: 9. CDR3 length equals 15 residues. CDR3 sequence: CASRPYRGQGEKLFF. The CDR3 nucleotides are TGTGCCAGCAGACCCTACAGGGGGCAAGGTGAAAAACTGTTTTTT.

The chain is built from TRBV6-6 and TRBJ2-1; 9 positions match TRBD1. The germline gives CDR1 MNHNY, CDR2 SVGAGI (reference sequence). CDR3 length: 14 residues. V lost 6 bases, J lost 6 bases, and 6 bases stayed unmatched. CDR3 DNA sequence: TGTGCCAGCAGGGAAGACAGGGGGGGCAATGAGCAGTTCTTC. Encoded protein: CASREDRGGNEQFF.

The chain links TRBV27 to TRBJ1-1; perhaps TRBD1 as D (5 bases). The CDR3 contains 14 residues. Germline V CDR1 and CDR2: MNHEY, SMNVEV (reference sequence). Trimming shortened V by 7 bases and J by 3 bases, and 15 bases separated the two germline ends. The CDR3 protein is CASTAGGAHTEAFF. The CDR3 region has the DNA TGTGCCAGCACCGCCGGAGGGGCACACACTGAAGCTTTCTTT.

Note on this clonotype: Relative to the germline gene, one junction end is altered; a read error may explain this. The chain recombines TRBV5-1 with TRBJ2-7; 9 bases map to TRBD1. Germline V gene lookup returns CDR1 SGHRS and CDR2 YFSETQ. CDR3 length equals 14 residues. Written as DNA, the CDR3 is TGCGCCAGCAGCAACGGACAGGGGTCCTCCGAGCAGTACTTC. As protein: CASSNGQGSSEQYF.

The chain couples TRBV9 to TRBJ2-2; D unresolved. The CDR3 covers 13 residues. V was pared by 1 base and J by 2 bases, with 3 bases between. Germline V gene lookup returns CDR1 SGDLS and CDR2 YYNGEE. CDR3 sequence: CASSVTNTGELFF. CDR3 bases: TGTGCCAGCAGCGTAACCAACACCGGGGAGCTGTTTTTT. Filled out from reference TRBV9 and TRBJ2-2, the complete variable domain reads DSGVTQTPKHLITATGQRVTLRCSPRSGDLSVYWYQQSLDQGLQFLIQYYNGEERAKGNILERFSAQQFPDLHSELNLSSLELGDSALYFCASSVTNTGELFFGEGSRLTVL.

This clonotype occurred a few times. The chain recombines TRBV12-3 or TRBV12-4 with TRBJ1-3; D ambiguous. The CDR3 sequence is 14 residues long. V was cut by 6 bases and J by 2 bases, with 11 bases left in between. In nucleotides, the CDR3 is TGTGCCAGCAGATACCAAGGAGCTGGAAACACCATATATTTT. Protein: CASRYQGAGNTIYF.

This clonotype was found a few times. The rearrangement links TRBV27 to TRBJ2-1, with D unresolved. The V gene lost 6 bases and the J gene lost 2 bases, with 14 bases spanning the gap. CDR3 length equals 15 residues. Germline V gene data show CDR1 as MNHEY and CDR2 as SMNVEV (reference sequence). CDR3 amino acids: CASSYSPGAYNEQFF. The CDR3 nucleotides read TGTGCCAGCAGCTATTCGCCGGGCGCCTACAATGAGCAGTTCTTC.

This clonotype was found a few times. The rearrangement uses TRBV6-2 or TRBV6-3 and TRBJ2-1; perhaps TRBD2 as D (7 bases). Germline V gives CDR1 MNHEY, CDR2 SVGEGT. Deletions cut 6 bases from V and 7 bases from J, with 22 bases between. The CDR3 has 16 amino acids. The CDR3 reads CASRASMRGGRNEQFF. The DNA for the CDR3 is TGTGCCAGCAGAGCCTCCATGAGGGGGGGCCGGAATGAGCAGTTCTTC.

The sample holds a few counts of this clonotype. The CDR3 protein is CASTHRDSNYGYTF. The CDR3 nucleotides read TGTGCCAGCACCCACAGGGATTCTAACTATGGCTACACCTTC. The gene calls are TRBV6-6 and TRBJ1-2; tentative D call: TRBD1 (6 bases). The V gene's germline CDR1 is MNHNY and CDR2 SVGAGI (reference sequence). Between the trimmed V and J ends, which lost 7 bases and 0 bases, there was a span of 12 bases. The CDR3 has 14 amino acids.

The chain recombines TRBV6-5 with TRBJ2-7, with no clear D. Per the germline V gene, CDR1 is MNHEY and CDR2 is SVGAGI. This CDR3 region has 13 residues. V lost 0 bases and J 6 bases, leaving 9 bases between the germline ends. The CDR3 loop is CASSYSLGIEQYF. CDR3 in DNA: TGTGCCAGCAGTTACTCGTTGGGTATCGAGCAGTACTTC.

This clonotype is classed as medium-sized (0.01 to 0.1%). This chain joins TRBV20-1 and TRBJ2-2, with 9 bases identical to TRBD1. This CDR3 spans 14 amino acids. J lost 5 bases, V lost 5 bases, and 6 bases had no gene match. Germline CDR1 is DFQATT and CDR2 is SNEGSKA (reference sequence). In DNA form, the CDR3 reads TGCAGTGCTCAACCGGGACAGGGAACCGGGGAGCTGTTTTTT. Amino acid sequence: CSAQPGQGTGELFF.

The CDR3 nucleotides are TGTGCCAGCTGCGGGGACGGCCGCAATCAGCCCCAGCATTTT. Protein sequence: CASCGDGRNQPQHF. This sequence joins TRBV2 and TRBJ1-5; a possible D gene is TRBD1 (5 bases). The CDR3 is 14 residues long. Germline loops: CDR1 SNHLY, CDR2 FYNNEI. The germline V and J ends were trimmed by 8 bases and 2 bases, with 13 bases remaining between them.

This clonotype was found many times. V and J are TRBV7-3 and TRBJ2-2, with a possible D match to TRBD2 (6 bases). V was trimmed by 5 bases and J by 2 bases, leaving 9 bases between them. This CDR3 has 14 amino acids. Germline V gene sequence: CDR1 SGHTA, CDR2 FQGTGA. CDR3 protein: CASSTGLNTGELFF. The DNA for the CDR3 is TGTGCCAGCAGCACGGGACTCAACACCGGGGAGCTGTTTTTT.

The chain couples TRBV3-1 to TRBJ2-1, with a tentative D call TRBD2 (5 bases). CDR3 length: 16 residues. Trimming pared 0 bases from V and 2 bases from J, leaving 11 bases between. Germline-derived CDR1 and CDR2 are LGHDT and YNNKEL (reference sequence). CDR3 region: CASSQEWRSPYNEQFF. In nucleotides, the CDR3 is TGTGCCAGCAGCCAAGAATGGAGGTCCCCCTACAATGAGCAGTTCTTC.

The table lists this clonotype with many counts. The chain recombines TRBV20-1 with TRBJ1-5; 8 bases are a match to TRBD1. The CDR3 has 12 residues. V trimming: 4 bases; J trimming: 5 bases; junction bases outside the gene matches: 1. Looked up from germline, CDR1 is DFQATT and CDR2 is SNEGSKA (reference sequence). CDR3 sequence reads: CSAKTGDQPQHF. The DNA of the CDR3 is TGCAGTGCTAAGACAGGGGATCAGCCCCAGCATTTT.

CDR3 nucleotides: TGTGCCAGCAGCCCAACTAGCGCGGCCTCCACAGATACGCAGTATTTT. Residues: CASSPTSAASTDTQYF. V and J are TRBV12-3 or TRBV12-4 and TRBJ2-3; TRBD2 agrees at 7 bases. The J segment lost 2 bases and the V segment lost 6 bases, leaving 11 bases of the junction unmatched. There are 16 residues in the CDR3.

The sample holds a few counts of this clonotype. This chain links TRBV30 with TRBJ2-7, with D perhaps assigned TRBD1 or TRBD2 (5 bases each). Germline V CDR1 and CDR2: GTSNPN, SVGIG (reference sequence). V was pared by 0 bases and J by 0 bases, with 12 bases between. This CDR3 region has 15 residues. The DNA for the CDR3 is TGTGCCTGGAGTGTTAAGGGGACGAGCTCCTACGAGCAGTACTTC. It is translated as CAWSVKGTSSYEQYF.

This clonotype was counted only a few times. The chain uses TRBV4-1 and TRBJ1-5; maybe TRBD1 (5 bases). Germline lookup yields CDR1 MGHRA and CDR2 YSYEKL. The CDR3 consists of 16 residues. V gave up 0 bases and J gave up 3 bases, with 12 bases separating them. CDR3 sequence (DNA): TGCGCCAGCAGCCAAGATAGTCCAGGGAACAATCAGCCCCAGCATTTT. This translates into CASSQDSPGNNQPQHF.

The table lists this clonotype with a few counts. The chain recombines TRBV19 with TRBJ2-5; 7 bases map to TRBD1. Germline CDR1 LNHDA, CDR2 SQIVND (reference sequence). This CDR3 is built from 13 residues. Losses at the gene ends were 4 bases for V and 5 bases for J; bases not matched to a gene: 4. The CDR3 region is CASSTQGSETQYF. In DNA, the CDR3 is TGTGCCAGTAGTACACAGGGGTCGGAGACCCAGTACTTC.

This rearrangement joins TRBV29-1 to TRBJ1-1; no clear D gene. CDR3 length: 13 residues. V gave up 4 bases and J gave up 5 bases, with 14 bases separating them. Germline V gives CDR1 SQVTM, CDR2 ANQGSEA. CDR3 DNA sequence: TGCAGCGTTGTAGTTTCCGTGGGGACTGAAGCTTTCTTT. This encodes CSVVVSVGTEAFF.

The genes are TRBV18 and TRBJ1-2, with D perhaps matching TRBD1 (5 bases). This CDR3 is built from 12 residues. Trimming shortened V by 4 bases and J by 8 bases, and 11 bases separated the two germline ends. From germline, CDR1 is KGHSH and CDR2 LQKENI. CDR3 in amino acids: CASSLRQSGYTF. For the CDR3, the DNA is TGTGCCAGCTCACTGAGACAGAGCGGCTACACCTTC.